These 26 T cell receptor beta chains share one sample of origin, sequenced in a study of blood T cell repertoires in COVID-19. Repertoires were generated with immunoSEQ multiplex PCR, while TCRdb's copy carries only in-frame clones and drops some. The sample carries approximately 210,000 clones, around four fifths recorded once. The specimen sequenced was PBMCs or T cells enriched from blood (not recorded which). The receptors were sampled from a man aged 40-49 years who had recovered from COVID-19.

V and J are TRBV4-1 and TRBJ2-7; 11 positions match TRBD1. The J segment lost 2 bases and the V segment lost 4 bases, leaving 4 bases of the junction unmatched. This CDR3 has 15 amino acids. Germline-derived CDR1 and CDR2 are MGHRA and YSYEKL. The DNA for the CDR3 is TGCGCCAGCAGCCTAGGGACAGGGGGAGCCTACGAGCAGTACTTC. Encoded protein: CASSLGTGGAYEQYF.

This clone was recorded once. The chain employs TRBV9 and TRBJ2-1; TRBD2 matches at 15 bases. Germline V gives CDR1 SGDLS, CDR2 YYNGEE. CDR3 length: 16 residues. V gave up 3 bases and J gave up 7 bases; unmatched junction bases: 5. CDR3 sequence reads: CASSEIGLAGGNEQFF. The CDR3 DNA reads as TGTGCCAGCAGCGAAATCGGACTAGCGGGGGGGAATGAGCAGTTCTTC.

This chain joins TRBV11-2 and TRBJ2-7; 9 bases map to TRBD1. Germline V gene sequence: CDR1 SGHAT, CDR2 FQNNGV. The CDR3 sequence is 16 residues long. V dropped 3 bases and J dropped 7; count of bases not matched to a gene: 13. CDR3 sequence: CASSLGQGGLSGEQYF. The CDR3 DNA follows: TGTGCCAGCAGCTTGGGACAGGGAGGTCTAAGTGGGGAGCAGTACTTC.

The chain couples TRBV7-2 to TRBJ1-5; D perhaps matches TRBD1 (5 bases). The CDR3 is made up of 15 amino acids. Looked up from germline, CDR1 is SGHTA and CDR2 is FQGNSA. Trimming pared 4 bases from V and 2 bases from J, leaving 12 bases between. DNA for the CDR3: TGTGCCAGCAGCTCGCAGGGAGGGGGCAATCAGCCCCAGCATTTT. This codes for CASSSQGGGNQPQHF.

The chain combines TRBV24-1 with TRBJ2-2, with TRBD2 as a possible D gene (5 bases). Trimming removed 7 bases from V and 5 bases from J, with 13 bases in between. The CDR3 spans 14 residues. Germline V gene sequence: CDR1 KGHDR, CDR2 SFDVKD. The CDR3 DNA reads TGTGCCACCAGCGGGGTTGTAGATACCGGGGAGCTGTTTTTT. Translation: CATSGVVDTGELFF.

The DNA for the CDR3 is TGCGCCAGCAGCCCAGTGACTAGCGGTTACAATGAGCAGTTCTTC. This gives the protein CASSPVTSGYNEQFF. The chain employs TRBV5-1 and TRBJ2-1, with 9 bases matching TRBD2. The ends lost 4 bases at V and 4 bases at J; junction bases unmatched: 6. CDR3 length: 15 residues. The germline gives CDR1 SGHRS, CDR2 YFSETQ. Supplemented by reference TRBV5-1 and TRBJ2-1, the full variable domain reads KAGVTQTPRYLIKTRGQQVTLSCSPISGHRSVSWYQQTPGQGLQFLFEYFSETQRNKGNFPGRFSGRQFSNSRSEMNVSTLELGDSALYLCASSPVTSGYNEQFFGPGTRLTVL.

The chain joins TRBV24-1 to TRBJ1-1; 10 positions agree with TRBD1. The CDR3 is 20 residues long. Germline CDR1 KGHDR, CDR2 SFDVKD. Losses at the gene ends were 0 bases for V and 4 bases for J; bases not matched to a gene: 16. DNA for the CDR3: TGTGCCACCAGTGATTTGCGGGGACAGGGGACTAGCGGGGTTTTCACTGAAGCTTTCTTT. Amino acid sequence: CATSDLRGQGTSGVFTEAFF.

This sequence joins TRBV7-9 and TRBJ2-3, with D maybe TRBD2 (6 bases). Germline V CDR1 and CDR2: SEHNR, FQNEAQ (reference sequence). Between the trimmed V and J ends, which lost 5 bases and 6 bases, there was a span of 21 bases. The CDR3 contains 16 residues. The CDR3 DNA reads as TGTGCCAGCAGCACACAAACCACGGGACTTACGGATACGCAGTATTTT. Protein product: CASSTQTTGLTDTQYF.

The rearrangement joins TRBV12-3 or TRBV12-4 to TRBJ1-2; D is perhaps TRBD1 (6 bases). V was clipped by 5 bases and J by 8 bases, with 15 bases between them. The CDR3 covers 13 residues. CDR3 sequence reads: CASSQGQGVGYTF. The CDR3 DNA reads TGTGCCAGCAGTCAGGGGCAGGGTGTCGGCTACACCTTC.

V is TRBV11-2 and J is TRBJ1-4, with 7 bases fitting TRBD1. The germline gives CDR1 SGHAT, CDR2 FQNNGV. V gave up 5 bases and J gave up 7 bases; unmatched junction bases: 10. This CDR3 comprises 15 residues. The CDR3 DNA is TGTGCCAGCAGCCCCCGACAGGGAGGTAGTGAAAAACTGTTTTTT. Its protein is CASSPRQGGSEKLFF.

V usage is TRBV12-3 or TRBV12-4 and J usage is TRBJ1-2; D might be TRBD1 (6 bases). The CDR3 runs 13 residues. The V and J ends lost 5 bases and 8 bases respectively, with 15 bases between them. In nucleotides, the CDR3 is TGTGCCAGCAGTGGCGACAGGCGAGGGGGCTACACCTTC. Translating it yields CASSGDRRGGYTF.

In DNA, the CDR3 is TGTGCCAGCAGCGCCGTGGGCGGGAGGCCGCTCTCCTACAATGAGCAGTTCTTC. It is translated as CASSAVGGRPLSYNEQFF. J is TRBJ2-1 and V is TRBV7-3, with 8 positions matching TRBD2. Germline loops: CDR1 SGHTA, CDR2 FQGTGA. V lost 5 bases to trimming and J lost 0 bases; unmatched junction nucleotides: 12. The CDR3 totals 18 residues.

The chain links TRBV2 to TRBJ2-3; 7 bases align to TRBD2. CDR3 length: 14 amino acids. From germline, CDR1 is SNHLY and CDR2 FYNNEI. Germline trimming cut 7 bases from V and 2 bases from J; bases unmatched to any gene: 6. The DNA for the CDR3 is TGTGCCAGCACGCGGGAGCCATTCACAGATACGCAGTATTTT. As protein: CASTREPFTDTQYF.

The chain has TRBV19 and TRBJ2-1; the match to TRBD2 covers 9 bases. Trimming removed 5 bases from V and 7 bases from J; junction bases left unmatched: 9. Germline CDR1 reads LNHDA; CDR2 reads SQIVND (reference sequence). This CDR3 comprises 15 residues. The CDR3 sequence: CASSEISGSGNEQFF. In DNA form, the CDR3 reads TGTGCCAGTAGTGAGATTAGCGGGAGCGGTAATGAGCAGTTCTTC.

This chain uses TRBV10-2 with TRBJ2-1, with D tentatively TRBD2 (6 bases). This CDR3 is built from 15 residues. Germline loops: CDR1 WSHSY, CDR2 SAAADI. Trimming took 3 bases from V and 6 from J, leaving 15 bases between them. The CDR3 sequence is CASSDPGRGTNEQFF. For the CDR3, the DNA is TGCGCCAGCAGTGATCCCGGACGGGGGACCAATGAGCAGTTCTTC.

This chain joins TRBV7-9 and TRBJ1-6; maybe TRBD1 (5 bases). The V and J ends lost 5 bases and 10 bases respectively, with 15 bases between them. The length of the CDR3 is 14 residues. From germline, CDR1 is SEHNR and CDR2 FQNEAQ (reference sequence). The CDR3 DNA sequence: TGTGCCAGCAGCCCCGACAGTCTTGGATCACCCCTCCACTTT. Protein sequence: CASSPDSLGSPLHF. Combining the CDR3 with reference TRBV7-9 and TRBJ1-6 gives the whole variable domain DTGVSQNPRHKITKRGQNVTFRCDPISEHNRLYWYRQTLGQGPEFLTYFQNEAQLEKSRLLSDRFSAERPKGSFSTLEIQRTEQGDSAMYLCASSPDSLGSPLHFGNGTRLTVT.

This chain connects TRBV10-1 to TRBJ2-5; TRBD2 might be the D (7 bases). CDR1 and CDR2 (germline): WNHNN, SYGVQD (reference sequence). The CDR3 totals 14 residues. V was cut by 3 bases and J by 3 bases, with 11 bases left in between. The CDR3 sequence: CASSEGGAKETQYF. In nucleotides, the CDR3 is TGCGCCAGCAGTGAAGGGGGGGCGAAAGAGACCCAGTACTTC.

The chain has TRBV7-3 and TRBJ2-3; 7 bases fit TRBD2. This CDR3 has 15 residues. The junction had 12 bases not matched to a gene; V was cut back by 5 bases and J by 7 bases. Germline CDR1 reads SGHTA; CDR2 reads FQGTGA. CDR3 DNA: TGTGCCAGCAGCCGAAATCCGGGACTAACAAATACGCAGTATTTT. Translating it yields CASSRNPGLTNTQYF.

The genes are TRBV27 and TRBJ1-1; no clear D. V was shortened by 7 bases and J by 0 bases, with 12 bases between the two germline ends. Germline CDR1 reads MNHEY; CDR2 reads SMNVEV (reference sequence). This CDR3 is 14 amino acids long. CDR3 coding DNA: TGTGCCAGCATGTCACAGAATCTGAACACTGAAGCTTTCTTT. It encodes CASMSQNLNTEAFF.

The J gene is TRBJ2-1, the V gene TRBV2; D unclear. Germline CDR1 reads SNHLY; CDR2 reads FYNNEI. V lost 6 bases and J 0 bases, leaving 6 bases between the germline ends. This CDR3 region has 13 residues. For the CDR3, the DNA is TGTGCCAGCAGGGCGGACTCCTACAATGAGCAGTTCTTC. It yields the protein CASRADSYNEQFF.

The chain uses TRBV4-1 and TRBJ1-4, with D unclear. The CDR3 runs 16 residues. Between the trimmed V and J ends, which lost 1 base and 0 bases, there was a span of 9 bases. Germline lookup yields CDR1 MGHRA and CDR2 YSYEKL. The CDR3 reads CASSQGTLATNEKLFF. The CDR3 region has the DNA TGCGCCAGCAGCCAAGGCACGTTAGCAACTAATGAAAAACTGTTTTTT.

This sequence joins TRBV4-1 and TRBJ1-2; 10 bases are shared with TRBD1. This CDR3 comprises 18 residues. Germline-derived CDR1 and CDR2 are MGHRA and YSYEKL. Trimming cost V 5 bases and J 5 bases; bases outside gene matches: 17. The CDR3 DNA reads TGCGCCAGCAGCTTCCTCGGACAGGGGGAATTCCGCAGTTATGGCTACACCTTC. Amino acids: CASSFLGQGEFRSYGYTF.

The rearrangement joins TRBV19 to TRBJ2-2; tentative D call: TRBD1 (6 bases). The V gene's germline CDR1 is LNHDA and CDR2 SQIVND (reference sequence). The length of the CDR3 is 15 residues. Trimming pared 3 bases from V and 4 bases from J, leaving 12 bases between. Written as DNA, the CDR3 is TGTGCCAGTAGTATCCAGGGGCCTGGCACCGGGGAGCTGTTTTTT. It is translated as CASSIQGPGTGELFF.

The genes are TRBV19 and TRBJ1-1, with unresolved D. This CDR3 is built from 14 residues. Germline V gene sequence: CDR1 LNHDA, CDR2 SQIVND (reference sequence). With 7 bases removed from V and 0 bases from J, the gap between germline ends came to 12 bases. CDR3 amino acids: CASTSQNLNTEAFF. As DNA, the CDR3 is TGTGCCAGTACTTCACAGAACCTGAACACTGAAGCTTTCTTT.

The chain links TRBV13 to TRBJ1-6; 7 bases map to TRBD1. CDR3 length: 16 residues. CDR1 PRHDT and CDR2 FYEKMQ come from the germline V gene (reference sequence). V trimming: 5 bases; J trimming: 5 bases; junction bases outside the gene matches: 9. The CDR3, as DNA: TGTGCCAGCAGCACATACTCCGGGACAGATAATTCACCCCTCCACTTT. Its translation is CASSTYSGTDNSPLHF.

This sequence joins TRBV7-2 and TRBJ2-3; 7 bases match TRBD2. This CDR3 contains 15 residues. The V segment lost 2 bases and the J segment 5 bases; nucleotides outside the gene matches: 7. CDR1 is SGHTA, CDR2 FQGNSA, per germline. DNA for the CDR3: TGTGCCAGCAGCTTATGGGAGGGCTGGGGAGATACGCAGTATTTT. Translation gives CASSLWEGWGDTQYF.